This passage covers 25 T cell receptor beta chains from one sample sequenced in a study of neurological immune-mediated disorders. TCRdb reprocessed the 5' RACE reads with MiXCR, giving one entry per CDR3 protein. Of 50,000 or so distinct CDR3 sequences in the sample, about 25% were seen once. Sequenced sample: PBMCs. All receptors come from a woman between 70 and 85 years old in good health.

This clonotype was observed at least ten times. The chain has TRBV9 and TRBJ1-5, with D hard to call. This CDR3 comprises 17 residues. Trimming shortened V by 0 bases and J by 2 bases, and 15 bases separated the two germline ends. The V gene's germline CDR1 is SGDLS and CDR2 YYNGEE. CDR3 in DNA: TGTGCCAGCAGCGTAGAACTTGGCAGAGAAGGCAATCAGCCCCAGCATTTT. It is translated as CASSVELGREGNQPQHF.

A word on this clonotype: A much larger clone lies a single base off, so this may be a read error. V is TRBV5-1 and J is TRBJ2-3, with 7 bases that match TRBD1. Germline CDR1 and CDR2: SGHRS and YFSETQ. The V gene end was trimmed by 6 bases and the J gene end by 3 bases; junction bases not matched to a gene: 10. CDR3 length: 15 residues. The CDR3 nucleotides read TGCGCCAGCACCCCTCTAGGACAGGAAACAGATACGCAGTATTTT. Translating gives CASTPLGQETDTQYF.

This clonotype was seen many times. The V and J genes are TRBV3-1 and TRBJ2-7; 9 bases are shared with TRBD2. The CDR3 consists of 15 residues. Looked up from germline, CDR1 is LGHDT and CDR2 is YNNKEL (reference sequence). J was trimmed by 2 bases and V by 8 bases; bases with no gene match: 10. CDR3 DNA sequence: TGTGCCAGCGCATTGAGTAGCGGGAGTGCCTACGAGCAGTACTTC. Protein: CASALSSGSAYEQYF.

The DNA of the CDR3 is TGCAGTGCTAGGAAGACAGGGACTAGCTCCTATAATTCACCCCTCCACTTT. Translated: CSARKTGTSSYNSPLHF. The chain recombines TRBV20-1 with TRBJ1-6; 7 positions agree with TRBD1. Germline V gene sequence: CDR1 DFQATT, CDR2 SNEGSKA (reference sequence). This CDR3 comprises 17 residues. V lost 3 bases, J lost 0 bases, and 8 bases stayed unmatched.

V usage is TRBV24-1 and J usage is TRBJ2-3, with TRBD1 matching over 7 bases. Germline loops: CDR1 KGHDR, CDR2 SFDVKD. J gave up 2 bases and V 4 bases, and 5 bases lay outside the gene matches. CDR3 length equals 15 residues. CDR3 DNA sequence: TGTGCCACCAGTGACCGGACAGGAAACACAGATACGCAGTATTTT. It is translated as CATSDRTGNTDTQYF.

The sample holds many counts of this clonotype. The rearrangement joins TRBV5-1 to TRBJ2-5, with a weak D call TRBD2 (5 bases). This CDR3 is built from 16 residues. The germline V gene has CDR1 SGHRS and CDR2 YFSETQ. Trimming stripped 6 bases from V and 5 bases from J, with 23 bases between. DNA of the CDR3: TGCGCCAGCACCCCTGGGCTAGCAAGGTTTCGGGAGACCCAGTACTTC. It specifies CASTPGLARFRETQYF.

This clonotype was observed a handful of times. The gene calls are TRBV6-2 or TRBV6-3 and TRBJ2-7; D could derive from TRBD1 or TRBD2 (5 bases each). The CDR3 contains 14 residues. Germline assignment: CDR1 MNHEY and CDR2 SVGEGT. Deletions cut 3 bases from V and 2 bases from J, with 11 bases between. This chain's CDR3 is CASSYSGLTYEQYF. Here the CDR3 DNA reads TGTGCCAGCAGTTATTCGGGGCTTACCTACGAGCAGTACTTC.

V usage is TRBV5-8 and J usage is TRBJ2-1, with D perhaps matching TRBD2 (5 bases). V was clipped by 7 bases and J by 2 bases, with 13 bases between them. The germline gives CDR1 SGHTS, CDR2 YDEGEE. The CDR3 is 14 residues long. Written as DNA, the CDR3 is TGTGCCAGCGGGCCGGGATTCCCCTACAATGAGCAGTTCTTC. It translates to CASGPGFPYNEQFF. Complete variable domain (other parts from reference TRBV5-8 and TRBJ2-1): EAGVTQSPTHLIKTRGQQATLRCSPISGHTSVYWYQQALGLGLQFLLWYDEGEERNRGNFPPRFSGRQFPNYSSELNVNALELEDSALYLCASGPGFPYNEQFFGPGTRLTVL.

This clonotype has ten or more counts. The gene calls are TRBV24-1 and TRBJ1-4; TRBD1 is a possible D gene (6 bases). V was pared by 4 bases and J by 8 bases, with 16 bases between. The germline V gene encodes CDR1 KGHDR and CDR2 SFDVKD. The CDR3 spans 15 residues. The CDR3 nucleotides read TGTGCCACCAGTGACTCGACAGGTTCGGGGGAAAAACTGTTTTTT. Translated, it gives CATSDSTGSGEKLFF.

This clonotype was detected ten times or more. This rearrangement joins TRBV5-1 to TRBJ2-5; D is possibly TRBD1 (6 bases). The V and J ends lost 2 bases and 4 bases respectively, with 21 bases between them. CDR1 SGHRS and CDR2 YFSETQ come from the germline V gene. This CDR3 comprises 17 residues. CDR3 protein: CASSFFGFGGVPETQYF. The CDR3, as DNA: TGCGCCAGCAGCTTCTTCGGGTTTGGGGGCGTCCCAGAGACCCAGTACTTC.

The genes are TRBV19 and TRBJ2-1; D may be TRBD1 (5 bases). The V end was cut by 2 bases, the J end by 0 bases, with 8 bases between. The CDR3 runs 15 residues. Germline CDR1 reads LNHDA; CDR2 reads SQIVND (reference sequence). Here the CDR3 DNA reads TGTGCCAGTAGTATATCCCAGGGCTCCTACAATGAGCAGTTCTTC. Protein product: CASSISQGSYNEQFF.

This clonotype was counted many times. The J gene is TRBJ2-5, the V gene TRBV20-1; D is unclear. This CDR3 contains 15 residues. Trimming took 5 bases from V and 4 from J, leaving 20 bases between them. Germline V lookup: CDR1 DFQATT, CDR2 SNEGSKA (reference sequence). This CDR3 reads CSAPSNMPTRETQYF. The CDR3 coding sequence is TGCAGTGCTCCCTCCAACATGCCCACACGAGAGACCCAGTACTTC.

This clonotype was observed at least ten times. The rearrangement uses TRBV5-1 and TRBJ2-2; unclear D gene. The CDR3 sequence is 14 residues long. V gave up 5 bases and J gave up 0 bases, with 8 bases separating them. CDR1 SGHRS and CDR2 YFSETQ come from the germline V gene. CDR3 protein: CASRTSANTGELFF. The CDR3 bases are TGCGCCAGCAGGACGTCCGCGAACACCGGGGAGCTGTTTTTT.

This clonotype was recorded at least ten times. The rearrangement uses TRBV12-3 or TRBV12-4 and TRBJ1-3; a possible D gene is TRBD1 (5 bases). Trimming shortened V by 6 bases and J by 0 bases, and 6 bases separated the two germline ends. The CDR3 runs to 13 residues. The CDR3 here is CASRRGSGNTIYF. CDR3 nucleotides: TGTGCCAGCAGGAGGGGCTCTGGAAACACCATATATTTT.

This clonotype was recorded a few times. The rearrangement links TRBV18 to TRBJ2-1; 15 positions match TRBD2. CDR3 length equals 19 residues. CDR1 and CDR2 (germline): KGHSH, LQKENI. The trim removed 3 bases at V and 2 bases at J, leaving 8 bases unmatched. The CDR3, as DNA: TGTGCCAGCTCACCTCCGGGACTAGCGGGAGGAAGGACCTACAATGAGCAGTTCTTC. It yields the protein CASSPPGLAGGRTYNEQFF.

The V gene is TRBV27, the J gene TRBJ1-4; 8 bases line up with TRBD1. CDR3 length equals 17 residues. V lost 3 bases, J lost 8 bases, and 14 bases stayed unmatched. Germline assignment: CDR1 MNHEY and CDR2 SMNVEV (reference sequence). CDR3 sequence reads: CASSFLGQVRSEEKLFF. The DNA of the CDR3 is TGTGCCAGCAGTTTTTTGGGACAGGTGAGATCTGAGGAAAAACTGTTTTTT.

This clonotype was recorded many times. The rearrangement links TRBV7-2 to TRBJ1-1; D is unresolved. Germline lookup yields CDR1 SGHTA and CDR2 FQGNSA. The CDR3 consists of 13 residues. Between the trimmed V and J ends, which lost 4 bases and 5 bases, there was a span of 11 bases. CDR3 nucleotide sequence: TGTGCCAGCAGCTCTATATGGCAAACTGAAGCTTTCTTT. Its protein product is CASSSIWQTEAFF.

This clonotype was seen repeatedly, ten times or more. The CDR3 sequence is CASSPSGLTTEAFF. The CDR3 DNA reads as TGTGCCAGCAGTCCCTCGGGGCTGACCACTGAAGCTTTCTTT. This chain joins TRBV12-3 or TRBV12-4 and TRBJ1-1, with TRBD1 as a possible D gene (5 bases). The CDR3 sequence is 14 residues long. Trimming left V 5 bases short and J 4 bases short, with 14 bases between.

The CDR3 DNA sequence: TGTGCCAGCAGAGGCCAGGCGGGCGGGGGGTCCTACGAGCAGTACTTC. Protein product: CASRGQAGGGSYEQYF. J is TRBJ2-7 and V is TRBV27, with 8 positions matching TRBD2. CDR1 and CDR2 (germline): MNHEY, SMNVEV (reference sequence). CDR3 length equals 16 residues. The V and J ends lost 6 bases and 1 base, in that order; junction bases with no gene match: 11.

This clonotype was counted ten times or more. This chain uses TRBV7-2 with TRBJ2-7; no firm D call. Trimming removed 2 bases at V and 3 bases at J, with 8 bases between. This CDR3 contains 13 residues. CDR1 and CDR2 from the germline V gene are SGHTA and FQGNSA. This CDR3 is CASSLPVLYEQYF. CDR3 nucleotides: TGTGCCAGCAGCTTACCGGTTCTCTACGAGCAGTACTTC.

This clonotype occurred many times. J is TRBJ2-3 and V is TRBV4-3; 9 nucleotides agree with TRBD2. V trimming: 3 bases; J trimming: 5 bases; junction bases outside the gene matches: 12. The germline gives CDR1 LGHNA, CDR2 YSLEER. The CDR3 contains 17 residues. CDR3 region: CASSQLVAGDLGDTQYF. CDR3 nucleotides: TGCGCCAGCAGCCAGCTGGTAGCGGGAGACCTGGGAGATACGCAGTATTTT.

This clonotype was detected many times. The chain couples TRBV7-2 to TRBJ2-7, with TRBD2 identical over 10 bases. Germline CDR1 and CDR2: SGHTA and FQGNSA. The CDR3 consists of 14 residues. Trimming cost V 1 base and J 8 bases; bases outside gene matches: 5. CDR3 protein: CASSLEGLAWQQYF. The CDR3 DNA is TGTGCCAGCAGCTTAGAGGGACTAGCGTGGCAGCAGTACTTC.

This clonotype was picked up many times. V usage is TRBV20-1 and J usage is TRBJ1-2; TRBD1 might be the D (5 bases). The CDR3 runs to 11 residues. The germline V gene has CDR1 DFQATT and CDR2 SNEGSKA (reference sequence). V gave up 6 bases and J gave up 5 bases, with 10 bases separating them. The CDR3 reads CSAGGSYGYTF. CDR3 in DNA: TGCAGTGCCGGGGGGTCGTATGGCTACACCTTC.

This clonotype was counted ten times or more. In DNA form, the CDR3 reads TGCAGTGCTAGAGGGTTGACTAGCGGGTTCAAGCAGTTCTTC. The encoded protein is CSARGLTSGFKQFF. The rearrangement joins TRBV20-1 to TRBJ2-1, with TRBD2 matching over 10 bases. The germline V gene encodes CDR1 DFQATT and CDR2 SNEGSKA (reference sequence). V shed 1 base, J shed 11 bases, and the junction held 8 bases outside the gene matches. This CDR3 has 14 amino acids.

This clonotype showed up many times. The chain uses TRBV20-1 and TRBJ1-2; D uncertain. Trimming stripped 0 bases from V and 4 bases from J, with 15 bases between. The CDR3 has 15 residues. Germline CDR1 DFQATT, CDR2 SNEGSKA (reference sequence). CDR3 sequence: CSARDNQKTIYGYTF. The CDR3 bases are TGCAGTGCTAGAGATAACCAGAAGACTATCTATGGCTACACCTTC.